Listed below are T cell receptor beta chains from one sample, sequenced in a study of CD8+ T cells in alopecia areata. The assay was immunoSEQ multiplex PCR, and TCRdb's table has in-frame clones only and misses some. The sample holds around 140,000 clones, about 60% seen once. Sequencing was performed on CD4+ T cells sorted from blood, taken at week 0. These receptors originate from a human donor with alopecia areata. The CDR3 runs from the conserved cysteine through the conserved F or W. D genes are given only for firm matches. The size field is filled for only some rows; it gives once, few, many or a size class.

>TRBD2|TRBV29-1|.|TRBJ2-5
CSVGTSGETQYF
TGCAGCGTCGGGACTAGCGGAGAGACCCAGTACTTC
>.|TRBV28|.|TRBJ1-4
CASRSPGEKLFF
TGTGCCAGCAGGTCACCTGGTGAAAAACTGTTTTTT
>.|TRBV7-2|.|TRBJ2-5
CASSLDIETQYF
TGTGCCAGCAGCTTGGATATCGAGACCCAGTACTTC
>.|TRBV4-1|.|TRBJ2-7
CASSQVLGSGEQYF
TGCGCCAGCAGCCAAGTTCTGGGGTCGGGAGAGCAGTACTTC
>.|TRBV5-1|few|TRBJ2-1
CASSLGGPYNEQFF
TGCGCCAGCAGCCTGGGGGGGCCCTACAATGAGCAGTTCTTC
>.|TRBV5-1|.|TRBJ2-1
CASSWGKRDEQFF
TGCGCCAGCAGCTGGGGTAAGCGGGATGAGCAGTTCTTC
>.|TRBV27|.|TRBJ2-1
CASSSPSVNNEQFF
TGTGCCAGCAGTTCCCCATCCGTCAACAATGAGCAGTTCTTC
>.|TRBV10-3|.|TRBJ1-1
CAISEGPMNTEAFF
TGTGCCATCAGTGAGGGACCGATGAACACTGAAGCTTTCTTT
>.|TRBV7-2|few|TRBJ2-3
CASSPVKEDTQYF
TGTGCCAGCAGCCCCGTAAAGGAAGATACGCAGTATTTT
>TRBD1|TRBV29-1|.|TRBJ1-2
CSGDSGYGYTF
TGCAGCGGGGACAGCGGCTATGGCTACACCTTC
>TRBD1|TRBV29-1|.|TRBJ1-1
CSVVAGQGTEAFF
TGCAGCGTTGTGGCGGGACAGGGCACTGAAGCTTTCTTT
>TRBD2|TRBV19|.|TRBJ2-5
CASGGRGGRETQYF
TGTGCCAGTGGGGGACGCGGGGGGCGTGAGACCCAGTACTTC
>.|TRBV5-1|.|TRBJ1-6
CASSLGQVNSPLHF
TGCGCCAGCAGCTTGGGACAGGTTAATTCACCCCTCCACTTT
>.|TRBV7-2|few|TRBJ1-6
CASSRLQGTSPLHF
TGTGCCAGCAGCCGCCTACAGGGTACTTCACCCCTCCACTTT
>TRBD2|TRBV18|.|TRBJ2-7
CASSPVGLAYEQYF
TGTGCCAGCTCACCAGTAGGACTAGCCTACGAGCAGTACTTC
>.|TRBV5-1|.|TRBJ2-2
CASSADQYTGELFF
TGCGCCAGCAGCGCAGACCAATACACCGGGGAGCTGTTTTTT
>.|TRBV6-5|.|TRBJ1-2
CASSQSPFGYTF
TGTGCCAGCAGTCAGAGCCCCTTTGGCTACACCTTC
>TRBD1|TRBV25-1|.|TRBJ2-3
CASKQGATDTQYF
TGTGCCAGTAAACAGGGGGCAACGGATACGCAGTATTTT
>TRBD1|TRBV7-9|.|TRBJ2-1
CASSLGQGSPDQFF
TGTGCCAGCAGCCTGGGACAGGGGTCACCTGACCAGTTCTTC
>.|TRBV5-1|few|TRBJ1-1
CASSGERNTEAFF
TGCGCCAGCAGTGGGGAGAGGAACACTGAAGCTTTCTTT
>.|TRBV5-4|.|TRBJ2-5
CASSWRGEGETQYF
TGTGCCAGCAGCTGGAGGGGAGAGGGGGAGACCCAGTACTTC
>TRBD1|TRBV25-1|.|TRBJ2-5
CASSAPPGGIQETQYF
TGTGCCAGCAGTGCCCCCCCAGGGGGCATCCAAGAGACCCAGTACTTC
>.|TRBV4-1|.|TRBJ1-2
CASSQDLKSDTGLDGYTF
TGCGCCAGCAGCCAAGATCTAAAGTCAGATACAGGATTAGACGGCTACACCTTC
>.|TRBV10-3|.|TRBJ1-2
CAISATGGGGDYGYTF
TGTGCCATCAGTGCAACCGGTGGTGGGGGCGACTATGGCTACACCTTC
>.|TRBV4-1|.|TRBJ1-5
CASSQVMVLRGRYVSQPQHF
TGCGCCAGCAGCCAAGTAATGGTGTTGCGGGGCAGGTATGTTTCTCAGCCCCAGCATTTT
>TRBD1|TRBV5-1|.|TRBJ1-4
CASSLRTGDEKLFF
TGCGCCAGCAGCTTGAGGACAGGGGATGAAAAACTGTTTTTT
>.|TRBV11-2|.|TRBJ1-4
CASSLLIANEKLFF
TGTGCCAGCAGCTTACTGATCGCTAATGAAAAACTGTTTTTT
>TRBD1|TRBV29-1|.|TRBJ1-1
CSVSGQGNTEAFF
TGCAGCGTTTCGGGACAGGGGAACACTGAAGCTTTCTTT
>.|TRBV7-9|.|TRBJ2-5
CASSPSRFEETQYF
TGTGCCAGCAGCCCGTCGAGGTTCGAGGAGACCCAGTACTTC
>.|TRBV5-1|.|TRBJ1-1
CASSPDRSLNTEAFF
TGCGCCAGCAGCCCCGACAGGAGCTTAAACACTGAAGCTTTCTTT
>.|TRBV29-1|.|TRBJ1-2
CSVSGGLTNYGYTF
TGCAGCGTTTCGGGAGGACTTACTAACTATGGCTACACCTTC
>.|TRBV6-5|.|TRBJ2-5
CASSYLGEWETQYF
TGTGCCAGCAGTTACTTAGGGGAGTGGGAGACCCAGTACTTC
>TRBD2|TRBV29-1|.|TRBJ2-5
CSVSRGAEETQYF
TGCAGCGTTTCGCGGGGGGCCGAAGAGACCCAGTACTTC
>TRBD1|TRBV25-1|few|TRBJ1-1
CASREGAWTEAFF
TGTGCCAGCAGAGAGGGGGCGTGGACTGAAGCTTTCTTT
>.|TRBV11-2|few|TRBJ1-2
CASSPTVVQIGHGYTF
TGTGCCAGCAGTCCTACCGTTGTACAGATAGGTCATGGCTACACCTTC
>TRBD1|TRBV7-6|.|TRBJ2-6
CASSQDRVGANVLTF
TGTGCCAGCAGCCAGGACAGGGTTGGGGCCAACGTCCTGACTTTC
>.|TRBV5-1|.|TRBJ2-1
CASSLEGEYNEQFF
TGCGCCAGCAGCTTGGAGGGGGAATACAATGAGCAGTTCTTC
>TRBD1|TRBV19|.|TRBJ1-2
CASSILTGGSYGYTF
TGTGCCAGTAGTATCCTAACAGGGGGCTCATATGGCTACACCTTC
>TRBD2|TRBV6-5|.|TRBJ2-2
CASSSGGASTGELFF
TGTGCCAGCAGTAGCGGGGGGGCCAGCACCGGGGAGCTGTTTTTT
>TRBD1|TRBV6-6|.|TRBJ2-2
CASRTGGGTGELFF
TGTGCCAGCAGAACAGGGGGCGGTACCGGGGAGCTGTTTTTT
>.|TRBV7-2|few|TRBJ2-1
CASSFRASSYNEQFF
TGTGCCAGCAGCTTCAGGGCTAGCTCCTACAATGAGCAGTTCTTC
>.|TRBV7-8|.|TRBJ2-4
CASSLWEGVDIQYF
TGTGCCAGCAGCTTATGGGAAGGGGTTGACATTCAGTACTTC
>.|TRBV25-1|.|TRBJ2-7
CASSSPHQDEQYF
TGTGCCAGCAGTTCTCCCCACCAGGACGAGCAGTACTTC
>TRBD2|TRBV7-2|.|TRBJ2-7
CASSLADSGGSYEQYF
TGTGCCAGCAGCTTAGCGGATAGCGGGGGGTCCTACGAGCAGTACTTC
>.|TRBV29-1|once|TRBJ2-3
CGLGSTDTQYF
TGCGGCCTGGGTAGCACAGATACGCAGTATTTT
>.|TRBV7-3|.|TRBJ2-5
CASSWVRGETQYF
TGTGCCAGCAGCTGGGTCAGGGGAGAGACCCAGTACTTC
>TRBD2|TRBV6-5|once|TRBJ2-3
CASRRTSGADTQYF
TGTGCCAGCAGAAGGACTAGCGGAGCGGATACGCAGTATTTT
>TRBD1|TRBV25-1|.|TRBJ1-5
CASSDTTGGGNQPQHF
TGTGCCAGCAGTGATACGACAGGGGGCGGGAATCAGCCCCAGCATTTT
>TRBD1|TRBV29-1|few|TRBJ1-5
CSARTGGQPQHF
TGCAGCGCCAGGACAGGGGGCCAGCCCCAGCATTTT
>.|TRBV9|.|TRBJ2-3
CASSDRSTIPDTQYF
TGTGCCAGCAGCGATCGGTCGACTATCCCAGATACGCAGTATTTT